Reported below is one TCR beta chain. Its specificity is not known. The entry originates in a study of lymphopenia after photon versus proton radiotherapy. Whole-study findings and limits: Better survival with proton therapy was suggested as possible, not demonstrated. Oligoclonal CD8+ Temra expansion after nadir drove photon patients' diversity drop. Photon-treated patients lost naive T cells and TCR diversity; proton-treated stayed stable. Post-nadir TCR diversity decline inversely tracked overall survival among those who died.

Assay: immunoSEQ multiplex PCR; the TCRdb copy retains only in-frame clones and omits some. The table lists roughly 12,000 clones, roughly nine tenths of them singletons. V lost 4 bases to trimming and J lost 4 bases; unmatched junction nucleotides: 8. Germline V lookup: CDR1 SEHNR, CDR2 FQNEAQ (reference sequence). The CDR3 totals 15 residues. The clonotype comes from a man between 60 and 75 years old with pancreatic cancer. Sequences were derived from peripheral blood, sampled from a patient treated with photon-based radiotherapy. This sequence joins TRBV7-9 and TRBJ2-5, with TRBD1 matching 8 bases. The CDR3 DNA reads TGTGCCAGCAGCTCCAACGGACAGGGAGGAGAGACCCAGTACTTC. This sequence encodes CASSSNGQGGETQYF.